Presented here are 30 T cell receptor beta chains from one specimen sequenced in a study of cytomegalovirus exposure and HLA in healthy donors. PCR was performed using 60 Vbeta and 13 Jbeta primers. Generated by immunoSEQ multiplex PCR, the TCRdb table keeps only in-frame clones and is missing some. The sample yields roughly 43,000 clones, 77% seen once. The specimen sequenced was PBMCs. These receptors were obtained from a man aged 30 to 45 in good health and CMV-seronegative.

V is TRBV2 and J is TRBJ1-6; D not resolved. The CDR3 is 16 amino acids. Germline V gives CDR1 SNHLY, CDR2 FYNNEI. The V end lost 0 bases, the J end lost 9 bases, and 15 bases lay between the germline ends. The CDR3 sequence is CASSEALRGGGSPLHF. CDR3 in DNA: TGTGCCAGCAGTGAAGCGCTTCGGGGAGGAGGTTCACCCCTCCACTTT.

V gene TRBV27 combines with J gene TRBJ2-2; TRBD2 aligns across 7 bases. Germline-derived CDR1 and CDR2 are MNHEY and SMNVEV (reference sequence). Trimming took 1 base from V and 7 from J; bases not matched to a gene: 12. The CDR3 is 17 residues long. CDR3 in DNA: TGTGCCAGCAGTTTATGGCGGGAGCCCAGTAAAGGCGGGGAGCTGTTTTTT. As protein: CASSLWREPSKGGELFF.

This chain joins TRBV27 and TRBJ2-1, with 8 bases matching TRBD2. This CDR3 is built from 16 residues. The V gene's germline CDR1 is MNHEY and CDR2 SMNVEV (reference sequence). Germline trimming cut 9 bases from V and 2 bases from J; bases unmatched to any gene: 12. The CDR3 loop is CASIASGRGAYNEQFF. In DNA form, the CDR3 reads TGTGCCAGTATTGCGAGCGGGAGAGGGGCCTACAATGAGCAGTTCTTC.

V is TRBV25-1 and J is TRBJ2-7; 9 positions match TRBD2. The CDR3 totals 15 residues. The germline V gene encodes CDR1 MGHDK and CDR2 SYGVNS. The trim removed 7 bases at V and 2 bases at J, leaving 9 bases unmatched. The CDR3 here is CASTPAAGGTYEQYF. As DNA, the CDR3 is TGTGCCAGCACCCCGGCAGCGGGGGGCACCTACGAGCAGTACTTC.

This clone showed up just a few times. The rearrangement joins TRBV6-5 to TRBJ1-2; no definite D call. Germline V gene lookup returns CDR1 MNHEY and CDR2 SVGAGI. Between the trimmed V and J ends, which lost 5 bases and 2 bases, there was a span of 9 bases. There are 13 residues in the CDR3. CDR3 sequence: CASSRDLNYGYTF. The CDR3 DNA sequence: TGTGCCAGCAGTCGAGATCTGAACTATGGCTACACCTTC.

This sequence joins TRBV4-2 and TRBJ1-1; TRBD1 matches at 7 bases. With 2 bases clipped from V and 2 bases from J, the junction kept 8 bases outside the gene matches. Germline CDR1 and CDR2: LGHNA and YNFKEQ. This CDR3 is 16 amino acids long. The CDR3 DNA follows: TGTGCCAGCAGCCAACCTAGACAGGGAGCTAACACTGAAGCTTTCTTT. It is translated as CASSQPRQGANTEAFF.

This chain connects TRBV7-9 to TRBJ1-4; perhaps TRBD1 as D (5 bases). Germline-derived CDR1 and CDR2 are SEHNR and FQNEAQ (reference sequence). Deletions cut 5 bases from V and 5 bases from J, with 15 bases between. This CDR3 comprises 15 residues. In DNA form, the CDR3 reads TGTGCCAGCAGCCAAAGTGACAGCAGAAATGAAAAACTGTTTTTT. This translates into CASSQSDSRNEKLFF.

The CDR3 region is CASSKGSRGNSGANVLTF. CDR3 nucleotides: TGTGCCAGCAGCAAAGGGAGCAGGGGGAACTCTGGGGCCAACGTCCTGACTTTC. This rearrangement joins TRBV21-1 to TRBJ2-6; whether TRBD1, the table's D call, matches the DNA was not checked. TRBV21-1 is reported as a pseudogene. This CDR3 is 18 amino acids long.

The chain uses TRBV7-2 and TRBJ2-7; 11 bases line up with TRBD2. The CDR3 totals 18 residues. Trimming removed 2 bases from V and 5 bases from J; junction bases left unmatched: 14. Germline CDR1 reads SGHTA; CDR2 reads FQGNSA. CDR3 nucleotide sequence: TGTGCCAGCAGCTTACCTACTCTAGCGGGAGGCCCGAGAAACGAGCAGTACTTC. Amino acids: CASSLPTLAGGPRNEQYF. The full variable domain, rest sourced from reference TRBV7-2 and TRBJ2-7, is GAGVSQSPSNKVTEKGKDVELRCDPISGHTALYWYRQSLGQGLEFLIYFQGNSAPDKSGLPSDRFSAERTGGSVSTLTIQRTQQEDSAVYLCASSLPTLAGGPRNEQYFGPGTRLTVT.

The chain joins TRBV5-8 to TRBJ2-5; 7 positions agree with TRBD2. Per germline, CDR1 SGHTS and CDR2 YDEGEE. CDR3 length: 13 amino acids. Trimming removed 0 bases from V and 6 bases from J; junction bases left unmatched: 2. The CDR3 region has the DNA TGTGCCAGCAGCTTGGGGGGGGGACAGACCCAGTACTTC. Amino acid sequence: CASSLGGGQTQYF.

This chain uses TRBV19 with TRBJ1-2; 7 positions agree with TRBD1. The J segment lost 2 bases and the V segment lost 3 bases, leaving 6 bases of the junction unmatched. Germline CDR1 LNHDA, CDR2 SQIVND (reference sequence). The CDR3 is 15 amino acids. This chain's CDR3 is CASSIRDRLNYGYTF. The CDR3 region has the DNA TGTGCCAGTAGTATCCGGGACAGACTCAACTATGGCTACACCTTC. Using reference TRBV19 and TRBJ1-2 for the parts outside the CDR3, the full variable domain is DGGITQSPKYLFRKEGQNVTLSCEQNLNHDAMYWYRQDPGQGLRLIYYSQIVNDFQKGDIAEGYSVSREKKESFPLTVTSAQKNPTAFYLCASSIRDRLNYGYTFGSGTRLTVV.

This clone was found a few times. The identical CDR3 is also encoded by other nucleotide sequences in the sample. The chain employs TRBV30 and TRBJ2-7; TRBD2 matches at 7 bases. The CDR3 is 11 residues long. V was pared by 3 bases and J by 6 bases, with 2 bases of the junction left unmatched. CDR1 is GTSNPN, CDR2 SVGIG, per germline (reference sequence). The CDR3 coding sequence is TGTGCCTGGAGCTGGGAGGGCGAGCAGTACTTC. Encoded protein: CAWSWEGEQYF.

The CDR3 region is CASIKRETSGELFF. Written as DNA, the CDR3 is TGTGCCAGTATCAAACGGGAGACCTCCGGGGAGCTGTTTTTT. This chain uses TRBV19 with TRBJ2-2; tentative D call: TRBD2 (6 bases). The CDR3 has 14 amino acids. Germline V gene lookup returns CDR1 LNHDA and CDR2 SQIVND (reference sequence). The V gene lost 7 bases and the J gene lost 6 bases, with 15 bases spanning the gap.

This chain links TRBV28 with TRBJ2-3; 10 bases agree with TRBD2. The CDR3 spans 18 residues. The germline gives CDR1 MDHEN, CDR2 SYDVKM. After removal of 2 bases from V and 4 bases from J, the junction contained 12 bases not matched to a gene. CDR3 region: CASSLGTSGTPRADTQYF. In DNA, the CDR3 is TGTGCCAGCAGTTTAGGTACTAGCGGGACCCCTCGAGCAGATACGCAGTATTTT.

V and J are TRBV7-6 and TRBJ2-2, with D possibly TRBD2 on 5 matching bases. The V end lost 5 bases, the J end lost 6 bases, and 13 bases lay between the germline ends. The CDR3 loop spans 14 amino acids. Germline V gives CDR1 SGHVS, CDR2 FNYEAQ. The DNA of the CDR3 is TGTGCCAGCAGCCGCGCTACTAGTCCCGGGGAGCTGTTTTTT. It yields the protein CASSRATSPGELFF.

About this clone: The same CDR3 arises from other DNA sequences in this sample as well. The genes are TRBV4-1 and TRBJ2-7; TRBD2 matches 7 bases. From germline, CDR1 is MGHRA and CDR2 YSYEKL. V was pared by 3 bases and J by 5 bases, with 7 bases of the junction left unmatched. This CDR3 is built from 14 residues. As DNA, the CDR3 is TGCGCCAGCAGCCAGGATGGGACTACACACGAGCAGTACTTC. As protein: CASSQDGTTHEQYF.

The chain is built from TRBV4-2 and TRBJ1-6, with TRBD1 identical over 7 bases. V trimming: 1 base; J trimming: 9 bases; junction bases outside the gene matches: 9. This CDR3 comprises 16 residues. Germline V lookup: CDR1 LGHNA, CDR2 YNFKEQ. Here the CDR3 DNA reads TGTGCCAGCAGCCAAGGAAACAGGGGTCCACTTTCACCCCTCCACTTT. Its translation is CASSQGNRGPLSPLHF.

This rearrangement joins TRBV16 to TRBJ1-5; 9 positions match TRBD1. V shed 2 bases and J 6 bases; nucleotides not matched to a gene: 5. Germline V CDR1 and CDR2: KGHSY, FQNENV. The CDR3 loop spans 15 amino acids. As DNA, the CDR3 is TGTGCCAGCAGCCAACGGGACAGGGACCTTCAGCCCCAGCATTTT. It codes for CASSQRDRDLQPQHF. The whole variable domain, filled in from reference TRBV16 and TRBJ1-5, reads GEEVAQTPKHLVRGEGQKAKLYCAPIKGHSYVFWYQQVLKNEFKFLISFQNENVFDETGMPKERFSAKCLPNSPCSLEIQATKLEDSAVYFCASSQRDRDLQPQHFGDGTRLSIL.

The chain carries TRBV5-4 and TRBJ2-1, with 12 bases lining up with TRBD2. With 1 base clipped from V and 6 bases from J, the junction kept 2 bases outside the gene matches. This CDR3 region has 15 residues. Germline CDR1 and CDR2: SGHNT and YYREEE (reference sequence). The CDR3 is CASSLTSGRFNEQFF. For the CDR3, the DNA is TGTGCCAGCAGCTTGACTAGCGGGAGGTTCAATGAGCAGTTCTTC.

The CDR3 is CSAITGEAGTDTQYF. The CDR3 bases are TGCAGCGCAATAACAGGGGAGGCTGGCACAGATACGCAGTATTTT. This chain uses TRBV29-1 with TRBJ2-3, with a weak D call TRBD1 (7 bases). Between the trimmed V and J ends, which lost 7 bases and 1 base, there was a span of 18 bases. CDR3 length: 15 amino acids. In germline, CDR1 is SQVTM, CDR2 ANQGSEA.

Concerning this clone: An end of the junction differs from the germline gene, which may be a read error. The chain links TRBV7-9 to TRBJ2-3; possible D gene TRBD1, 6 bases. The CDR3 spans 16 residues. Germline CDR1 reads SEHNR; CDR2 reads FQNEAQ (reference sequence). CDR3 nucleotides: TGTTCCAGCAGCTTAGCTATGGGCAGGGGCCCAGATACGCAGTATTTT. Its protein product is CSSSLAMGRGPDTQYF.

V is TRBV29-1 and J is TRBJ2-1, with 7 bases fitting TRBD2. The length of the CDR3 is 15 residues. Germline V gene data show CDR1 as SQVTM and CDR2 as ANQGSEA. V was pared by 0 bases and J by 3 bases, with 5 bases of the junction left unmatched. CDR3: CSVEDAGAVYNEQFF. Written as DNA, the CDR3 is TGCAGCGTTGAAGACGCGGGAGCGGTCTACAATGAGCAGTTCTTC.

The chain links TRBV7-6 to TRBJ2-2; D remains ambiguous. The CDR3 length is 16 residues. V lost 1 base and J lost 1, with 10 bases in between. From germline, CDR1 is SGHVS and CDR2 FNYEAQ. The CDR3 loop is CASSLVNLRNTGELFF. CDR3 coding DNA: TGTGCCAGCAGCTTAGTAAACCTAAGGAACACCGGGGAGCTGTTTTTT.

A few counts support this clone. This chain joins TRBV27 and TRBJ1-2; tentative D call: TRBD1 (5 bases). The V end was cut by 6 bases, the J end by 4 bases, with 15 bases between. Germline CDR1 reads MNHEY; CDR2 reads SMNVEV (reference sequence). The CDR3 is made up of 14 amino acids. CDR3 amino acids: CASSQTGLGYGYTF. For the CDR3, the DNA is TGTGCCAGCAGCCAAACAGGTTTAGGCTATGGCTACACCTTC.

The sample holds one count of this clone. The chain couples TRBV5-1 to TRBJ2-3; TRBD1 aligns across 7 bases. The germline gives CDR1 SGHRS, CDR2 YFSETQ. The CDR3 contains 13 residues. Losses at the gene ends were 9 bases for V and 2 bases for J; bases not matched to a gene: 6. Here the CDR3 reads CATRDSSTDTQYF. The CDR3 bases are TGCGCCACCCGGGACAGCTCCACAGATACGCAGTATTTT.

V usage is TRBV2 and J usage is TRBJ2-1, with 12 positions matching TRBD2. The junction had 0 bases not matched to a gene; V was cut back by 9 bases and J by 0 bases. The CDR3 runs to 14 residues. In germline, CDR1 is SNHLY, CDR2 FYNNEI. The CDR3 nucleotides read TGTGCCAGGACTAGCGGGAGCTCCTACAATGAGCAGTTCTTC. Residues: CARTSGSSYNEQFF.

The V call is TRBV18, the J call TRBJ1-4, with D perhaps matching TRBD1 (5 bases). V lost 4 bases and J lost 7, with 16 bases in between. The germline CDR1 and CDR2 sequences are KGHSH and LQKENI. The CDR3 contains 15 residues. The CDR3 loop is CASSRARDGSEKLFF. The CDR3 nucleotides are TGTGCCAGCTCACGAGCCAGGGACGGGAGTGAAAAACTGTTTTTT.

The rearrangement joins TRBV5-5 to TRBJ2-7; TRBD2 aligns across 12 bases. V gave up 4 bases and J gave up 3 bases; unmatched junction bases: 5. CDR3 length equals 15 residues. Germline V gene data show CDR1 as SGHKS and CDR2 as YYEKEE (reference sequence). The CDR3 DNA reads TGTGCCAGCAGCCTTGGACTAGCGGGGTACTACGAGCAGTACTTC. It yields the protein CASSLGLAGYYEQYF.

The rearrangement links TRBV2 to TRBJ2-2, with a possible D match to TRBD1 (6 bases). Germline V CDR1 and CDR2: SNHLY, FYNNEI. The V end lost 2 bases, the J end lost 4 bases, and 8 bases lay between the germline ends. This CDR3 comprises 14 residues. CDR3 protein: CASSEQGSTGELFF. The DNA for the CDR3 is TGTGCCAGCAGTGAACAGGGGTCCACCGGGGAGCTGTTTTTT.

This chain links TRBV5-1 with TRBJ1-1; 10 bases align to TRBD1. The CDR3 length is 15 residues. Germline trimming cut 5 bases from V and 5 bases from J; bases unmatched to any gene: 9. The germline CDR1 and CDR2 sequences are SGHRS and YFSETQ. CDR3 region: CASRPRQGARTEAFF. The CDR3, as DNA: TGCGCCAGCAGACCAAGACAGGGGGCGCGAACTGAAGCTTTCTTT. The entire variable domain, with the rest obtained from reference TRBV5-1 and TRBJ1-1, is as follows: KAGVTQTPRYLIKTRGQQVTLSCSPISGHRSVSWYQQTPGQGLQFLFEYFSETQRNKGNFPGRFSGRQFSNSRSEMNVSTLELGDSALYLCASRPRQGARTEAFFGQGTRLTVV.